A single sample is the source of the 16 T cell receptor beta chains below, sequenced in a study of T cells in Graves' hyperthyroidism and ophthalmopathy. Amplification of TCR beta CDR3 regions used RNA as the template. HTBI primers drove first-round RT-PCR of the TCR CDR3. One entry per CDR3 protein results from TCRdb running MiXCR on the multiplex PCR reads. The table includes almost 600,000 distinct CDR3 sequences, more than 45% detected once. The sequenced sample was peripheral blood or thyroid tissue (not recorded which). All receptors come from a woman aged 18-35 years with Graves' hyperthyroidism.

The rearrangement joins TRBV7-2 to TRBJ2-5; 8 nucleotides agree with TRBD1. Per germline, CDR1 SGHTA and CDR2 FQGNSA. The J segment lost 4 bases and the V segment lost 5 bases, leaving 9 bases of the junction unmatched. CDR3 length: 15 amino acids. CDR3 DNA sequence: TGTGCCAGCAGCCAGGGGGCTAGCGCCGTAGAGACCCAGTACTTC. Its protein product is CASSQGASAVETQYF.

V gene TRBV12-5 combines with J gene TRBJ2-5, with 9 positions matching TRBD1. Germline values: CDR1 LGHNT, CDR2 FRNRAP. This CDR3 is 14 amino acids long. V gave up 5 bases and J gave up 4 bases; unmatched junction bases: 5. CDR3 DNA sequence: TGTGCTAGTGGTGGACAGGGGTCGGGAGAGACCCAGTACTTC. It codes for CASGGQGSGETQYF.

This chain links TRBV5-1 with TRBJ1-5, with 7 bases matching TRBD1. Trimming removed 3 bases from V and 4 bases from J; junction bases left unmatched: 7. Germline CDR1 is SGHRS and CDR2 is YFSETQ. The CDR3 spans 15 residues. The CDR3 protein is CASSSGDSPNQPQHF. The CDR3 coding sequence is TGCGCCAGCAGCTCGGGGGACAGCCCGAATCAGCCCCAGCATTTT.

The chain carries TRBV12-3 or TRBV12-4 and TRBJ2-7, with TRBD1 matching 7 bases. The CDR3 contains 15 residues. The trim removed 7 bases at V and 2 bases at J, leaving 11 bases unmatched. CDR3 protein: CASTPGNTGAYEQYF. The CDR3 DNA is TGTGCCAGCACCCCCGGAAATACAGGGGCCTACGAGCAGTACTTC.

This clonotype was observed a few times. The J gene is TRBJ2-7, the V gene TRBV7-2; 8 nucleotides line up with TRBD2. Germline values: CDR1 SGHTA, CDR2 FQGNSA. The ends lost 2 bases at V and 4 bases at J; junction bases unmatched: 1. This CDR3 contains 13 residues. CDR3 nucleotide sequence: TGTGCCAGCAGCTTAAGACTAGCGTACGAGCAGTACTTC. It encodes CASSLRLAYEQYF.

A word on this clonotype: A much larger clone lies one base from this, so it may be a read error. The chain has TRBV6-5 and TRBJ2-1; D remains ambiguous. This CDR3 contains 10 residues. Germline CDR1 and CDR2: MNHEY and SVGAGI. The CDR3 here is CASSVNEQLF. In nucleotides, the CDR3 is TGTGCCAGCAGTGTGAATGAGCAGCTCTTC.

The chain couples TRBV20-1 to TRBJ1-2; no firm D call. V shed 5 bases and J shed 4 bases, with 26 bases lying between them. The CDR3 loop spans 17 amino acids. Looked up from germline, CDR1 is DFQATT and CDR2 is SNEGSKA (reference sequence). In DNA, the CDR3 is TGCAGTGCTGACGCGGGTACTAGCGCGAGAACGGGCTATGGCTACACCTTC. The encoded protein is CSADAGTSARTGYGYTF.

As regards this clonotype: No conserved phenylalanine or tryptophan ends this CDR3, so it is likely a read error. Because the CDR3's place on the DNA is in doubt, the DNA is left out and the CDR3 is given as listed by TCRdb. This chain links TRBV7-9 with TRBJ1-1. CDR1 and CDR2 (germline): SEHNR, FQNEAQ (reference sequence). Including both end residues, the CDR3 is 9 amino acids long. The CDR3 loop is CASSLSDWT.

This clonotype was detected a few times. The conserved closing phenylalanine or tryptophan is absent in this CDR3, likely reflecting a read error. The V gene is TRBV3-1, the J gene TRBJ1-1, with D hard to call. Germline V gene lookup returns CDR1 LGHDT and CDR2 YNNKEL (reference sequence). The V gene lost 2 bases and the J gene lost 0 bases, with 16 bases spanning the gap. There are 17 residues in the CDR3. CDR3 in DNA: TGTGCCAGCAGCCAATACTCCACGGTGGTAATGAACACTGAAGCTTTCTCT. Translated: CASSQYSTVVMNTEAFS.

V and J are TRBV6-5 and TRBJ2-3, with D maybe TRBD2 (6 bases). Trimming removed 2 bases at V and 2 bases at J, with 11 bases between. From germline, CDR1 is MNHEY and CDR2 SVGAGI. The CDR3 is made up of 15 amino acids. CDR3 sequence reads: CASSYRGTPTDTQYF. In nucleotides, the CDR3 is TGTGCCAGCAGTTACCGCGGGACCCCCACAGATACGCAGTATTTT.

V is TRBV10-1 and J is TRBJ2-5, with 7 positions matching TRBD1. The CDR3 loop spans 18 amino acids. The germline V gene has CDR1 WNHNN and CDR2 SYGVQD (reference sequence). Trimming at V came to 0 bases and at J to 4 bases, leaving 14 bases not matched to a gene. The DNA of the CDR3 is TGCGCCAGCAGTGAGTCAGGGTTGAGGACAGGCTTCCTAGAGACCCAGTACTTC. It is translated as CASSESGLRTGFLETQYF.

The chain has TRBV20-1 and TRBJ2-5; 11 nucleotides match TRBD1. The CDR3 loop spans 18 amino acids. In germline, CDR1 is DFQATT, CDR2 SNEGSKA (reference sequence). With 4 bases clipped from V and 4 bases from J, the junction kept 17 bases outside the gene matches. CDR3 residues: CSAIGRAAGDRGGETQYF. In nucleotides, the CDR3 is TGCAGTGCTATCGGGAGGGCCGCCGGGGACAGGGGGGGAGAGACCCAGTACTTC.

This chain's CDR3 is CSVEAGGRGYTF. CDR3 DNA sequence: TGCAGCGTTGAAGCGGGAGGTAGGGGCTACACCTTC. The rearrangement joins TRBV29-1 to TRBJ1-2, with D unclear. The CDR3 consists of 12 residues. In germline, CDR1 is SQVTM, CDR2 ANQGSEA. V was cut by 1 base and J by 8 bases, with 11 bases left in between.

This clonotype has at least ten counts. The CDR3 sequence: CASILTGTGVAFF. CDR3 DNA: TGTGCCAGCATCCTCACCGGGACAGGGGTCGCTTTCTTT. The chain couples TRBV12-3 or TRBV12-4 to TRBJ1-1, with 10 bases that match TRBD1. Trimming at V came to 7 bases and at J to 11 bases, leaving 10 bases not matched to a gene. The CDR3 runs to 13 residues.

The chain employs TRBV11-2 and TRBJ1-2, with 7 bases that match TRBD1. After removal of 5 bases from V and 0 bases from J, the junction contained 9 bases not matched to a gene. CDR1 and CDR2 from the germline V gene are SGHAT and FQNNGV. This CDR3 comprises 16 residues. CDR3 residues: CASSGRTGWSNYGYTF. The DNA for the CDR3 is TGTGCCAGCAGCGGCAGGACAGGCTGGTCTAACTATGGCTACACCTTC.

This clonotype was seen repeatedly, ten times or more. V and J are TRBV6-6 and TRBJ2-7; D remains unclear. This CDR3 region has 15 residues. Germline CDR1 is MNHNY and CDR2 is SVGAGI (reference sequence). Trimming took off 6 bases at V and 3 bases at J, with 18 bases between the two ends. Written as DNA, the CDR3 is TGTGCCAGCAGACTACTTGACGAGGAAGGCTACGAGCAGTACTTC. It translates to CASRLLDEEGYEQYF.